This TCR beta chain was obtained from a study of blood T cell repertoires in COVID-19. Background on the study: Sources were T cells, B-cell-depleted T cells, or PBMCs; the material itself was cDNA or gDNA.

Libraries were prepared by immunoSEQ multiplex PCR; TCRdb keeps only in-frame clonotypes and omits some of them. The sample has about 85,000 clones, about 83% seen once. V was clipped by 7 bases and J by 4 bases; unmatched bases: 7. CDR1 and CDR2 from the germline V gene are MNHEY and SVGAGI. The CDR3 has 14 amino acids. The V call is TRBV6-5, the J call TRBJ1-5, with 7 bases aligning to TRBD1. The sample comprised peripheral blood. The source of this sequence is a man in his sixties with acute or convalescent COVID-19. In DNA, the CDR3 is TGTGCCAGCAATCGCAGGGGGGAGAATCAGCCCCAGCATTTT. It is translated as CASNRRGENQPQHF.